This TCR beta chain appears in the sequencing data of a study of T cell responses to AZD1222 COVID-19 vaccine. Regarding the study as a whole: Only after the peak T cell response were repertoires sampled.

Profiled with immunoSEQ multiplex PCR; TCRdb holds only in-frame clones, not every one. Of 150,000 to 200,000 clones in the sample, approximately 86% were seen once. Comment on this clone: Its antigen is unknown.

Per the germline V gene, CDR1 is KGHSH and CDR2 is LQKENI. This CDR3 has 15 residues. Trimming stripped 4 bases from V and 4 bases from J, with 16 bases between. The clonotype was recovered from an adult in good health. The genes are TRBV18 and TRBJ1-2; D remains ambiguous. The input for sequencing was peripheral blood, taken on day 0 of AZD1222 vaccination. CDR3 DNA sequence: TGTGCCAGCTCACTGACCTTAATGGAGGTCTATGGCTACACCTTC. It codes for CASSLTLMEVYGYTF. Full variable domain (rest looked up from reference TRBV18 and TRBJ1-2): NAGVMQNPRHLVRRRGQEARLRCSPMKGHSHVYWYRQLPEEGLKFMVYLQKENIIDESGMPKERFSAEFPKEGPSILRIQQVVRGDSAAYFCASSLTLMEVYGYTFGSGTRLTVV.